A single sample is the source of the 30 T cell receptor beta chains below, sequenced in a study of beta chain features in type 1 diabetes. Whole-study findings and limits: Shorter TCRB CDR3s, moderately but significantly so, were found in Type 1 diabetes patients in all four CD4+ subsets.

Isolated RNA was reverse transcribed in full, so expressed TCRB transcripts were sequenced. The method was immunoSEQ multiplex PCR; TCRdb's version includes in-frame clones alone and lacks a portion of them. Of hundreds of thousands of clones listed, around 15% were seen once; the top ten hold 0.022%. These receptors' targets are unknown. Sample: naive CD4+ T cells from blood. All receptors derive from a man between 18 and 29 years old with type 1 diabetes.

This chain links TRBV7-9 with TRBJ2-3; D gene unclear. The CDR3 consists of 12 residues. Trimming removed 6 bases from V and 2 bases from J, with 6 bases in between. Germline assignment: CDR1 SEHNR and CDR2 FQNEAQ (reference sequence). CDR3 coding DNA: TGTGCCAGCAGATCAACCACAGATACGCAGTATTTT. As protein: CASRSTTDTQYF.

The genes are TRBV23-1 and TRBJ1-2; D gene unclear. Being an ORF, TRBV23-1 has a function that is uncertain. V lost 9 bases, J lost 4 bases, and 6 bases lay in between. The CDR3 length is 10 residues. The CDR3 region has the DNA TGCGCCAGGGTGAGCTATGGCTACACCTTC. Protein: CARVSYGYTF.

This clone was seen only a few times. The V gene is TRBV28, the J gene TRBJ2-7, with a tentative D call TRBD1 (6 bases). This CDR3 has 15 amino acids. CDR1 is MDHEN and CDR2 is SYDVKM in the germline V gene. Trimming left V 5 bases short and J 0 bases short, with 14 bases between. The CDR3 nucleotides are TGTGCCAGCAGTCAAGGAGGACAGAGCTCCTACGAGCAGTACTTC. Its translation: CASSQGGQSSYEQYF.

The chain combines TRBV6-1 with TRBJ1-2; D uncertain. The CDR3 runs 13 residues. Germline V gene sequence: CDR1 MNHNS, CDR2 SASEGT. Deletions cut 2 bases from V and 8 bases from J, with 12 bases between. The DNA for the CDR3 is TGTGCCAGCAGTGAACGGGAGGGAGAGGGCTACACCTTC. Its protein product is CASSEREGEGYTF.

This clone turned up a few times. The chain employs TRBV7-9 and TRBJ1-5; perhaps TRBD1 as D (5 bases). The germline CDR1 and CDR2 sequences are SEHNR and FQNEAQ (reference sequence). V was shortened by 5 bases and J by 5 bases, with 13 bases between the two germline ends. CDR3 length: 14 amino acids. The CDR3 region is CASSPQGEHQPQHF. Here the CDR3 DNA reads TGTGCCAGCAGCCCGCAGGGTGAGCATCAGCCCCAGCATTTT.

This CDR3 is CASSQDLGAWAGNTDTQYF. The CDR3 DNA is TGCGCCAGCAGCCAAGATCTCGGGGCCTGGGCAGGGAACACAGATACGCAGTATTTT. This chain uses TRBV4-1 with TRBJ2-3; D tentatively reads TRBD1 or TRBD2 (5 bases each). Trimming stripped 0 bases from V and 2 bases from J, with 21 bases between. There are 19 residues in the CDR3. Germline CDR1 and CDR2: MGHRA and YSYEKL.

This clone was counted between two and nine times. DNA for the CDR3: TGTGCCAGCTCGGACGGACAGGGTCGGAATTCACCCCTCCACTTT. This sequence encodes CASSDGQGRNSPLHF. The chain joins TRBV18 to TRBJ1-6; TRBD1 aligns across 8 bases. V dropped 6 bases and J dropped 7; count of bases not matched to a gene: 8. The CDR3 has 15 amino acids. Germline loops: CDR1 KGHSH, CDR2 LQKENI.

The CDR3 is CAWSDRVGDQPQHF. CDR3 nucleotides: TGTGCCTGGAGTGATCGGGTAGGGGATCAGCCCCAGCATTTT. The chain joins TRBV30 to TRBJ1-5; D perhaps matches TRBD1 (5 bases). The CDR3 has 14 residues. With 1 base removed from V and 5 bases from J, the gap between germline ends came to 12 bases. Germline-derived CDR1 and CDR2 are GTSNPN and SVGIG (reference sequence).

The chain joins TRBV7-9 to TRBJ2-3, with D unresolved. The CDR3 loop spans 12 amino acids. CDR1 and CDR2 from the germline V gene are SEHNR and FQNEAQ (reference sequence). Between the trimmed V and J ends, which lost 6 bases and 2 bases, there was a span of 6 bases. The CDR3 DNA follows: TGTGCCAGCAGACGAACCACAGATACGCAGTATTTT. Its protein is CASRRTTDTQYF.

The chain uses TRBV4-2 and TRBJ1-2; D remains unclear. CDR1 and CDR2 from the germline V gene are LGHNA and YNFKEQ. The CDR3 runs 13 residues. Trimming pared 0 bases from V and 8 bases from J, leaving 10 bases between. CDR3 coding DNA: TGTGCCAGCAGCCAAGATCACACCGACGGCTACACCTTC. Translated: CASSQDHTDGYTF.

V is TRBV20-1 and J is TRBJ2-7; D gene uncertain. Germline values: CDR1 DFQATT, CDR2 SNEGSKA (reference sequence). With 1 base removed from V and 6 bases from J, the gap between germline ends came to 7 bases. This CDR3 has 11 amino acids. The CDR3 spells CSARGVGEQYF. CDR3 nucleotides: TGCAGTGCTAGAGGGGTGGGCGAGCAGTACTTC.

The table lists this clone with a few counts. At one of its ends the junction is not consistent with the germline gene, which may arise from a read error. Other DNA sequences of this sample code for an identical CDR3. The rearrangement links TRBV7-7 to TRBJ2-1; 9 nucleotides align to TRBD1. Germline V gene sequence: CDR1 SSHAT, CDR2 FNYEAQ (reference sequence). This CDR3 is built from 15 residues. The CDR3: CASSLGQGPYNEQFF. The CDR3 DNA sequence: TGTGCTAGCAGCTTAGGACAGGGGCCCTACAATGAGCAGTTCTTC.

CDR3 region: CASSLRARGITDTQYF. The DNA of the CDR3 is TGTGCCAGCAGCTTGAGGGCCAGGGGCATCACAGATACGCAGTATTTT. J is TRBJ2-3 and V is TRBV5-6, with a tentative D call TRBD1 (6 bases). There are 16 residues in the CDR3. CDR1 is SGHDT, CDR2 YYEEEE, per germline. V lost 1 base, J lost 2 bases, and 14 bases lay in between.

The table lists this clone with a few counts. CDR3 DNA: TGTGCCAGCCGGAGAGGCGGCGAGCAGTACTTC. Amino acids: CASRRGGEQYF. The rearrangement links TRBV27 to TRBJ2-7; D is unclear. This CDR3 has 11 residues. V lost 8 bases and J 6 bases, leaving 11 bases between the germline ends. CDR1 is MNHEY, CDR2 SMNVEV, per germline (reference sequence).

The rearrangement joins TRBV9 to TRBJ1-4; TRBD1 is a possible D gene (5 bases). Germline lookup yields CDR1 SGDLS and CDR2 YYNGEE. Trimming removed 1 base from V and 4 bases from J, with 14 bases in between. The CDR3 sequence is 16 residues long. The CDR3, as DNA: TGTGCCAGCAGCGTAACTGCGGGGCAGATTAATGAAAAACTGTTTTTT. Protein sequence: CASSVTAGQINEKLFF.

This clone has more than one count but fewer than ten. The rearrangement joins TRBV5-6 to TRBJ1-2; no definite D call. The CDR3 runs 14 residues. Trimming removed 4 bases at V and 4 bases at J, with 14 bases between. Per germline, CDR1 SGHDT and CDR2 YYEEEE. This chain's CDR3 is CASSLEAEGYGYTF. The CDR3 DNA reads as TGTGCCAGCAGCCTGGAGGCGGAAGGCTATGGCTACACCTTC. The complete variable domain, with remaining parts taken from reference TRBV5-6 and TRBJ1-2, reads DAGVTQSPTHLIKTRGQQVTLRCSPKSGHDTVSWYQQALGQGPQFIFQYYEEEERQRGNFPDRFSGHQFPNYSSELNVNALLLGDSALYLCASSLEAEGYGYTFGSGTRLTVV.

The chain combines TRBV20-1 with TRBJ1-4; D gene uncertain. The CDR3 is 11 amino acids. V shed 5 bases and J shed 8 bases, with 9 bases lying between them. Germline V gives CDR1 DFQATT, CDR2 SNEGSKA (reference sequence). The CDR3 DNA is TGCAGTGCTGGGATTCAGGAAAAACTGTTTTTT. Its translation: CSAGIQEKLFF.

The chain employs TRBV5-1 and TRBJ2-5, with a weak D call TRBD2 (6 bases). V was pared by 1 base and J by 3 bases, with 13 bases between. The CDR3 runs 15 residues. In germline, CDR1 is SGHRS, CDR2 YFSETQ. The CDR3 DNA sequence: TGCGCCAGCAGCTTGTTGGCACTAGCCGAAGAGACCCAGTACTTC. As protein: CASSLLALAEETQYF. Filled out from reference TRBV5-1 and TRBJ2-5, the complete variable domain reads KAGVTQTPRYLIKTRGQQVTLSCSPISGHRSVSWYQQTPGQGLQFLFEYFSETQRNKGNFPGRFSGRQFSNSRSEMNVSTLELGDSALYLCASSLLALAEETQYFGPGTRLLVL.

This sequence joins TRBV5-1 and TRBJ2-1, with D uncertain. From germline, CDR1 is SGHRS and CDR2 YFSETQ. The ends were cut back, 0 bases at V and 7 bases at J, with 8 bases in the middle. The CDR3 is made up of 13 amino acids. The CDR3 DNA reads TGCGCCAGCAGCTTGGCCCCTATGAATGAGCAGTTCTTC. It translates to CASSLAPMNEQFF.

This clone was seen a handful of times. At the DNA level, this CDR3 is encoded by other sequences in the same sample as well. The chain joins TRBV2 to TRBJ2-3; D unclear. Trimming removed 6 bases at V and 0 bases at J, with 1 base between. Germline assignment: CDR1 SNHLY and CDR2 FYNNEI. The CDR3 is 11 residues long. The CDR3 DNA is TGTGCCAGCAGGAGCACAGATACGCAGTATTTT. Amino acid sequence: CASRSTDTQYF.

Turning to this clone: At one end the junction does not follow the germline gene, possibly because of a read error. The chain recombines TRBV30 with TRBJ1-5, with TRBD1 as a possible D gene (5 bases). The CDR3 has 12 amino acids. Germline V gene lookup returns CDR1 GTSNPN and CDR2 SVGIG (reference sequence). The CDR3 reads CAWSVSRGAPRF. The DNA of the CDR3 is TGTGCCTGGAGTGTAAGTCGTGGGGCGCCCCGGTTT.

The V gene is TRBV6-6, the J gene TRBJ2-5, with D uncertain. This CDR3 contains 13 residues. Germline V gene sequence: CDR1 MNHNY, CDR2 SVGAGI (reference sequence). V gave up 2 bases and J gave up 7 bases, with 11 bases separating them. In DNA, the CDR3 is TGTGCCAGCAGTTACGGTGGTCCGGTGACCCAGTACTTC. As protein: CASSYGGPVTQYF.

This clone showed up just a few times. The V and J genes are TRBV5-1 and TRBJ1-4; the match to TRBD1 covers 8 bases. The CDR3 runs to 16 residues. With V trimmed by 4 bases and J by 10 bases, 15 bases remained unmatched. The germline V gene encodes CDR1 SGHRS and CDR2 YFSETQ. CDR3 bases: TGCGCCAGCAGCGACGGGACAGGCCCATTTTCGGGAAAACTGTTTTTT. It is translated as CASSDGTGPFSGKLFF. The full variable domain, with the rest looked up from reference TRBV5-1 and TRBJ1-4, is KAGVTQTPRYLIKTRGQQVTLSCSPISGHRSVSWYQQTPGQGLQFLFEYFSETQRNKGNFPGRFSGRQFSNSRSEMNVSTLELGDSALYLCASSDGTGPFSGKLFFGSGTQLSVL.

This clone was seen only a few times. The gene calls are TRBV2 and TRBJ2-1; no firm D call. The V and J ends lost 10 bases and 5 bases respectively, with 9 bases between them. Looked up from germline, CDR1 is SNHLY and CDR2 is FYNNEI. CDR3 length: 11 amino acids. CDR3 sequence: CATSTHNEQFF. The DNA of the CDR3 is TGTGCCACCTCGACACACAATGAGCAGTTCTTC.

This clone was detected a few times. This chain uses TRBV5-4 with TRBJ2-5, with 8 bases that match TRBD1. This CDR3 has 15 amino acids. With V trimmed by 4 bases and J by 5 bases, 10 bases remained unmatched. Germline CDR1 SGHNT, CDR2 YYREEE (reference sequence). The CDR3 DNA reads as TGTGCCAGCAGCACCCAGGGGGCCCGCACCGAGACCCAGTACTTC. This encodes CASSTQGARTETQYF.

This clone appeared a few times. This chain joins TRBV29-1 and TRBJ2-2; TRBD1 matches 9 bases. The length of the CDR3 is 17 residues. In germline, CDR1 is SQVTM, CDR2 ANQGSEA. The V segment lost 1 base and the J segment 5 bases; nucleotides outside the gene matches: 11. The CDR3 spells CSVEAVPGQGRTGELFF. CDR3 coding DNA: TGCAGCGTTGAAGCGGTCCCGGGACAGGGTAGAACCGGGGAGCTGTTTTTT.

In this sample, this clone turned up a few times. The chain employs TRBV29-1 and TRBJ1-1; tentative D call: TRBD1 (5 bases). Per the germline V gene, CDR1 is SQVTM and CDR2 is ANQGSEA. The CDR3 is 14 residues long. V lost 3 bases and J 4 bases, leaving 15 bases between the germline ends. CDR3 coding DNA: TGCAGCGTTGACAGGGCAGCCTCGGGCACTGAAGCTTTCTTT. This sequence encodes CSVDRAASGTEAFF.

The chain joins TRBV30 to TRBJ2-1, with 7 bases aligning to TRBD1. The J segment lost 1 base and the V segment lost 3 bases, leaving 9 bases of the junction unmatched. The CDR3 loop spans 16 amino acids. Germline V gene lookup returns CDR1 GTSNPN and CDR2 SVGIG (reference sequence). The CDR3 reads CAWRRDSWISYNEQFF. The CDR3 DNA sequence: TGTGCCTGGAGGAGGGACAGTTGGATTTCCTACAATGAGCAGTTCTTC.

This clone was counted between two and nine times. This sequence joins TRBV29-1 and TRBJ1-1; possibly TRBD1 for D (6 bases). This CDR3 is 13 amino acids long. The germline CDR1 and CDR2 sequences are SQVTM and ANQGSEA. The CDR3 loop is CSSIEGVGTEAFF. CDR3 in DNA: TGCAGTTCGATCGAGGGGGTGGGAACTGAAGCTTTCTTT.

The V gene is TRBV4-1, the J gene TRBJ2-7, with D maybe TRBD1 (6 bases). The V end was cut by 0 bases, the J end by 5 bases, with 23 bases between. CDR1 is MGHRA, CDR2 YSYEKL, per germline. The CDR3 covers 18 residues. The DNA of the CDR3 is TGCGCCAGCAGCCAAGATCGAGAACAGGGAATTAACAGAGACGAGCAGTACTTC. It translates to CASSQDREQGINRDEQYF.